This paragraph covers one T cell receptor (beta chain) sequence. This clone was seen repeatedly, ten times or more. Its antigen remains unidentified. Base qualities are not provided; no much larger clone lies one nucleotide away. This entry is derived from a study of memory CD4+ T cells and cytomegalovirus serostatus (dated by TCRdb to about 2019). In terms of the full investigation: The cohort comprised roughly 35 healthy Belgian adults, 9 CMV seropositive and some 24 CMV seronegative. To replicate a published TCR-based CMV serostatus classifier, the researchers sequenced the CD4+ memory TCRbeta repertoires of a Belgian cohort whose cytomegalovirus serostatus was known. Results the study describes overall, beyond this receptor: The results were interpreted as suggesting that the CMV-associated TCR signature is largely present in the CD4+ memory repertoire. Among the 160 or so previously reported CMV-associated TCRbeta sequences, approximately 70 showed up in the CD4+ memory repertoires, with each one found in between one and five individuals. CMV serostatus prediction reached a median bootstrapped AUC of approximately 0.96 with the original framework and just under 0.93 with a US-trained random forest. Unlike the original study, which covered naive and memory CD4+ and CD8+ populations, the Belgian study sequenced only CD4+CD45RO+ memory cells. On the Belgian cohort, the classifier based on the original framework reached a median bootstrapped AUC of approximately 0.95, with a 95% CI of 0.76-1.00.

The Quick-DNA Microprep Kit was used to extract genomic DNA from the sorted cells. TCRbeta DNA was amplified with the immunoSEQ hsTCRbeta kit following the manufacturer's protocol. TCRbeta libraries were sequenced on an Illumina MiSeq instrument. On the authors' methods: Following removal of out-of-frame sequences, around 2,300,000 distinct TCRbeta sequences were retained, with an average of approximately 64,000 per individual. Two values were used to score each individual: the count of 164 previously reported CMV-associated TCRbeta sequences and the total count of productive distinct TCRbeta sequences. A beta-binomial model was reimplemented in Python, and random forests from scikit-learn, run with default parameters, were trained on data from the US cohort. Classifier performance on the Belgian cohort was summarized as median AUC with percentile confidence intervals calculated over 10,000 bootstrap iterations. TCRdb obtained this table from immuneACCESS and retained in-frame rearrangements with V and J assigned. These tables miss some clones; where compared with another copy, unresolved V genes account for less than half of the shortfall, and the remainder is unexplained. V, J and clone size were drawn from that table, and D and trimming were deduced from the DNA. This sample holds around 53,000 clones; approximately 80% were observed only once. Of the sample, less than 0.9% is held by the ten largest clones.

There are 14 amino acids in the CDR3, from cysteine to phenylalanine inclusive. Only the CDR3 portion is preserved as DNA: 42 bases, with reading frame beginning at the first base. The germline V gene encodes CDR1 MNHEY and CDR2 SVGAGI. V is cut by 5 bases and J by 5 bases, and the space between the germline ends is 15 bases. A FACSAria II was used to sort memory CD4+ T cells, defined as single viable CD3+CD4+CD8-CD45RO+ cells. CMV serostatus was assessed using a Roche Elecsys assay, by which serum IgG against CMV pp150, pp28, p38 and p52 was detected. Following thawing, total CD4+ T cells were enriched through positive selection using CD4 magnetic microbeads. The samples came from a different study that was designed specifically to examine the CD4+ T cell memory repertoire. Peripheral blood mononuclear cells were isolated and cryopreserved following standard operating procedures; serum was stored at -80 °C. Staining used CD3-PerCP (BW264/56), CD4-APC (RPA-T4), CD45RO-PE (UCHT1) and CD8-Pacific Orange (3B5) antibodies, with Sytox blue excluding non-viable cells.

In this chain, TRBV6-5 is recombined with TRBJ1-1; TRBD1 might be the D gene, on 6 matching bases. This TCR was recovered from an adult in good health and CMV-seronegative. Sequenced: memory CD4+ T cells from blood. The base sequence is TGTGCCAGCAGTCGAATACAGGGTTGGACTGAAGCTTTCTTT. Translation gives CASSRIQGWTEAFF.